This T cell receptor (beta chain) is from a study of PD-1 blockade in mismatch repair-deficient tumors (dated by TCRdb to 2015 to 2018). A note on the overall study: The trial enrolled some 82 consecutive patients with about twelve mismatch repair-deficient cancer types between September 2013 and 2016, all previously treated and progressing. Deep sequencing of TCR CDR3 regions was used to track tumor-associated T cell clones in peripheral blood of patients responding to PD-1 blockade.

The germline V gene encodes CDR1 SGHDT and CDR2 YYEEEE. Here V drops 4 bases and J drops 6 bases, and the junction holds 5 bases not matched to any gene. CDR3 length: 13 amino acids, cysteine to phenylalanine. Solely the CDR3 DNA is kept, with 39 bases framed from the first base. The full study reports these points: Tumor-resident clones, often undetectable in blood before treatment, expanded rapidly after pembrolizumab and then contracted, generally before radiologic responses.

The protocol used for the library was the immunoSEQ multiplex PCR assay. TCRdb provides this immuneACCESS table in a form limited to in-frame rearrangements. Some clones are lacking; in checked studies, under half of them reflect an unresolved V gene, and why the rest are absent is not known. The sample data list tens of thousands of clones, and 84% of these were observed just once. The ten largest clones add up to over 15% of the sample. For every enrolled patient, mismatch repair deficiency was confirmed by either polymerase chain reaction or immunohistochemistry. TCR sequencing was carried out for three patients who responded to pembrolizumab therapy. In the phase II trial, pembrolizumab PD-1 blockade was tested prospectively in advanced mismatch repair-deficient cancers, no matter which tissue of origin the cancers came from. Peripheral blood T cell samples were serially collected before and at multiple times after PD-1 blockade was started. Blood sampling time points were reported as weeks after the first dose of pembrolizumab.

On this clone: Its antigen target is currently unknown. No qualities accompany the bases; no much larger clone lies one base away.

This clonotype was obtained from an adult with mismatch repair-deficient cancer. Source: peripheral blood, taken 2 weeks after starting pembrolizumab. The chain is encoded by TRBV5-6 joined to TRBJ2-7; TRBD1 fits 9 bases in the junction. The CDR3 region reads CASSHGTGSEQYF. Here is the DNA: TGTGCCAGCAGCCACGGGACAGGGTCCGAGCAGTACTTC.